This TCR beta chain derives from a study of blood T cell repertoires in COVID-19. The CDR3 totals 14 residues. The germline V gene encodes CDR1 MGHRA and CDR2 YSYEKL. As concerns this clone: One junction end does not reproduce the germline sequence, and a read error may be involved.

Profiled with immunoSEQ multiplex PCR; TCRdb holds only in-frame clones, not every one. The sample comprises some 290,000 clones, approximately 87% of which are singletons, and about 12% rests with the top ten. The chain employs TRBV4-1 and TRBJ1-1, with D uncertain. This TCR derives from a woman aged 25 to 45 with COVID-19, enrolled during active disease. Material: peripheral blood. CDR3 DNA: TGCGCCAGCAGGCAAGATATGCGGAACACTGAAGCTTTCTTT. It yields the protein CASRQDMRNTEAFF.